This entry lists 21 T cell receptor beta chains sequenced from one sample in a study of blood T cell repertoires in COVID-19. The assay was immunoSEQ multiplex PCR, and TCRdb's table has in-frame clones only and misses some. The sample lists some 350,000 clones, roughly 87% occurring once. The sequencing input was PBMCs or T cells enriched from blood (not recorded which). The receptors were sampled from a woman aged 25 to 39 who had recovered from COVID-19.

The chain has TRBV6-5 and TRBJ1-5; D is ambiguous. Between the trimmed V and J ends, which lost 8 bases and 0 bases, there was a span of 11 bases. This CDR3 has 14 residues. Germline CDR1 is MNHEY and CDR2 is SVGAGI. This CDR3 is CASGARYSNQPQHF. Written as DNA, the CDR3 is TGTGCCAGCGGAGCGCGTTATAGCAATCAGCCCCAGCATTTT.

This chain connects TRBV25-1 to TRBJ1-6, with TRBD1 matching over 7 bases. The CDR3 contains 14 residues. From germline, CDR1 is MGHDK and CDR2 SYGVNS. V lost 7 bases and J lost 10; bases outside the gene matches: 10. CDR3 nucleotide sequence: TGTGCCAGCAACGCAGGGGGTCGAGAATCACCCCTCCACTTT. It encodes CASNAGGRESPLHF.

The chain has TRBV28 and TRBJ1-6, with no clear D. The CDR3 runs 14 residues. Germline V gene lookup returns CDR1 MDHEN and CDR2 SYDVKM. V gave up 3 bases and J gave up 9 bases, with 12 bases separating them. The CDR3 region is CASSLTGVVSPLHF. CDR3 nucleotides: TGTGCCAGCAGTTTGACCGGGGTGGTTTCACCCCTCCACTTT.

The chain combines TRBV24-1 with TRBJ2-2; 9 bases line up with TRBD1. V gave up 5 bases and J gave up 0 bases; unmatched junction bases: 12. Germline assignment: CDR1 KGHDR and CDR2 SFDVKD. The CDR3 sequence is 19 residues long. CDR3 bases: TGTGCCACCAGTGCCCAACAGGGGGCGATGCCCGCGAACACCGGGGAGCTGTTTTTT. It encodes CATSAQQGAMPANTGELFF.

V usage is TRBV7-9 and J usage is TRBJ1-1; D remains unclear. The CDR3 runs 15 residues. V was cut by 3 bases and J by 2 bases, with 13 bases left in between. Per germline, CDR1 SEHNR and CDR2 FQNEAQ (reference sequence). The CDR3 DNA reads TGTGCCAGCAGCTTTGGGCGGGAAGTTAACACTGAAGCTTTCTTT. Translation gives CASSFGREVNTEAFF.

The chain carries TRBV18 and TRBJ2-2; D remains unclear. The CDR3 sequence is 13 residues long. CDR1 is KGHSH and CDR2 is LQKENI in the germline V gene. V was pared by 6 bases and J by 0 bases, with 5 bases between. The CDR3 region has the DNA TGTGCCAGCTCCCCGGCGAACACCGGGGAGCTGTTTTTT. Translated: CASSPANTGELFF.

The CDR3 protein is CASSDLGTYNSPLHF. CDR3 nucleotides: TGTGCCAGCAGTGACCTCGGGACCTATAATTCACCCCTCCACTTT. The chain links TRBV18 to TRBJ1-6; D remains ambiguous. This CDR3 comprises 15 residues. V shed 8 bases and J shed 2 bases, with 13 bases lying between them. CDR1 is KGHSH, CDR2 LQKENI, per germline.

This chain connects TRBV7-2 to TRBJ2-7, with a possible D match to TRBD2 (6 bases). V shed 1 base and J shed 9 bases, with 19 bases lying between them. Germline lookup yields CDR1 SGHTA and CDR2 FQGNSA. The CDR3 consists of 15 residues. The CDR3 is CASSLELGWEARQYF. The CDR3 bases are TGTGCCAGCAGCTTAGAACTGGGGTGGGAGGCGAGGCAGTACTTC.

The chain combines TRBV30 with TRBJ1-6; no reliable D call. Germline lookup yields CDR1 GTSNPN and CDR2 SVGIG (reference sequence). The V and J ends lost 0 bases and 7 bases respectively, with 10 bases between them. The CDR3 has 14 amino acids. CDR3 DNA sequence: TGTGCCTGGAGTGTGGGAGGAAGCAATTCACCCCTCCACTTT. Protein: CAWSVGGSNSPLHF.

This CDR3 reads CASSSDKTNEKLFF. CDR3 coding DNA: TGTGCCAGCAGCTCCGACAAGACTAATGAAAAACTGTTTTTT. The chain joins TRBV7-2 to TRBJ1-4; no definite D call. This CDR3 has 14 amino acids. Germline V lookup: CDR1 SGHTA, CDR2 FQGNSA. The V gene lost 4 bases and the J gene lost 2 bases, with 8 bases spanning the gap.

This chain uses TRBV29-1 with TRBJ2-5; tentatively, D is TRBD2 (6 bases). The germline gives CDR1 SQVTM, CDR2 ANQGSEA. The CDR3 has 14 amino acids. V lost 1 base to trimming and J lost 5 bases, with 14 bases between them. Here the CDR3 reads CSVEGPTGSETQYF. Written as DNA, the CDR3 is TGCAGCGTTGAAGGACCGACCGGGAGCGAGACCCAGTACTTC.

This clone was picked up one time. This rearrangement joins TRBV28 to TRBJ1-3; D may be TRBD1 (5 bases). Trimming removed 5 bases at V and 5 bases at J, with 16 bases between. Germline lookup yields CDR1 MDHEN and CDR2 SYDVKM. CDR3 size: 15 residues. The CDR3 region is CASSPERSGRNTIYF. CDR3 bases: TGTGCCAGCAGTCCAGAAAGGTCAGGGCGAAACACCATATATTTT.

For this clone: This specimen includes other DNA sequences encoding the same CDR3. This chain connects TRBV13 to TRBJ2-7, with TRBD2 as a possible D gene (5 bases). V shed 0 bases and J shed 2 bases, with 8 bases lying between them. Germline assignment: CDR1 PRHDT and CDR2 FYEKMQ (reference sequence). The CDR3 is 14 residues long. CDR3 in amino acids: CASSLGRGTYEQYF. For the CDR3, the DNA is TGTGCCAGCAGCTTAGGCCGGGGAACCTACGAGCAGTACTTC.

The V gene is TRBV3-1 (or the pseudogene TRBV3-2), the J gene TRBJ1-1; a possible D gene is TRBD1 (5 bases). The ends were cut back, 7 bases at V and 4 bases at J, with 16 bases in the middle. Germline V gene data show CDR1 as LGHDT and CDR2 as YNNKEL (reference sequence). The CDR3 is made up of 14 amino acids. The CDR3 region is CASNTGVGGTEAFF. CDR3 DNA sequence: TGTGCCAGCAACACCGGGGTCGGGGGCACTGAAGCTTTCTTT.

The V call is TRBV6-1, the J call TRBJ2-3; 11 bases are shared with TRBD1. Germline CDR1 MNHNS, CDR2 SASEGT. V dropped 3 bases and J dropped 3; count of bases not matched to a gene: 8. This CDR3 region has 17 residues. CDR3 DNA: TGTGCCAGCAGTGAGCGGATCGGGACAGGGGGAACAGATACGCAGTATTTT. It specifies CASSERIGTGGTDTQYF.

The chain has TRBV28 and TRBJ1-5; D unclear. Germline lookup yields CDR1 MDHEN and CDR2 SYDVKM. V gave up 2 bases and J gave up 6 bases, with 5 bases separating them. The CDR3 has 12 residues. Here the CDR3 DNA reads TGTGCCAGCAGTTTAGAGCGTCAGCCCCAGCATTTT. It codes for CASSLERQPQHF.

In its sample, this clone was seen a few times. The chain carries TRBV27 and TRBJ2-1, with 9 bases identical to TRBD2. V was pared by 4 bases and J by 4 bases, with 8 bases of the junction left unmatched. The germline gives CDR1 MNHEY, CDR2 SMNVEV (reference sequence). The CDR3 contains 16 residues. The CDR3 nucleotides read TGTGCCAGCAGTTCCCTTCAGCGGGGGGCTTACAATGAGCAGTTCTTC. Amino acids: CASSSLQRGAYNEQFF.

To note about this clone: An end of the junction does not agree with germline; a read error may underlie this. This chain joins TRBV28 and TRBJ2-4; D is possibly TRBD1 (6 bases). Germline CDR1 is MDHEN and CDR2 is SYDVKM. The CDR3 extends over 11 amino acids. CDR3: CASSSQGGREF. DNA for the CDR3: TGTGCCAGCAGTTCTCAAGGGGGACGAGAGTTC.

V usage is TRBV4-2 and J usage is TRBJ1-5, with 7 positions matching TRBD1. V trimming: 1 base; J trimming: 4 bases; junction bases outside the gene matches: 4. This CDR3 region has 15 residues. CDR1 LGHNA and CDR2 YNFKEQ come from the germline V gene. The CDR3 spells CASSQGGTVNQPQHF. The CDR3 DNA sequence: TGTGCCAGCAGCCAAGGGGGGACAGTGAATCAGCCCCAGCATTTT.

In DNA, the CDR3 is TGTGCCAGCAGCCCTCAGTACAGCGGGAGCTCCTACGAGCAGTACTTC. Its protein is CASSPQYSGSSYEQYF. The V gene is TRBV7-8, the J gene TRBJ2-7; 8 nucleotides match TRBD2. The CDR3 has 16 residues. Trimming cost V 5 bases and J 0 bases; bases outside gene matches: 9. Germline assignment: CDR1 SGHVS and CDR2 FQNEAQ.

The chain joins TRBV7-3 to TRBJ2-3; 13 nucleotides match TRBD2. The CDR3 is 18 residues long. V gave up 5 bases and J gave up 4 bases; unmatched junction bases: 12. CDR1 SGHTA and CDR2 FQGTGA come from the germline V gene. CDR3: CASSQSGTSGENADTQYF. For the CDR3, the DNA is TGTGCCAGCAGCCAATCCGGGACTAGCGGGGAAAATGCAGATACGCAGTATTTT.